These 17 T cell receptor beta chains share one sample of origin, sequenced in a study of blood T cells in healthy people across ages. With a J-beta primer mix and a sample-barcoded 5' primer, a second PCR ran roughly 6 to 11 cycles. Each CDR3 protein is one row after TCRdb ran MiXCR on the 5' RACE reads. This repertoire shows 700,000 to 900,000 distinct CDR3 sequences, about 26% found once; its top ten account for around 3%. This sample also belongs to another study, concerning T cells of mothers and their children.

The source material was blood. The receptors here all came from a boy younger than 18 in good health.

The rearrangement joins TRBV25-1 to TRBJ1-2; D is undetermined. The V and J ends lost 3 bases and 2 bases respectively, with 10 bases between them. This CDR3 spans 14 amino acids. The germline V gene has CDR1 MGHDK and CDR2 SYGVNS. CDR3 coding DNA: TGTGCCAGCAGTGATTCCGGCAGGAACTATGGCTACACCTTC. Residues: CASSDSGRNYGYTF.

The CDR3 loop reads CASSLAPGIKSGTQYF. In DNA, the CDR3 is TGCGCCAGCAGCTTGGCACCAGGGATCAAATCCGGGACCCAGTACTTC. This chain joins TRBV5-1 and TRBJ2-5; possibly TRBD1 for D (5 bases). Trimming stripped 0 bases from V and 7 bases from J, with 19 bases between. CDR1 is SGHRS and CDR2 is YFSETQ in the germline V gene. The CDR3 is 16 residues long.

This clonotype appeared a few times. The chain employs TRBV7-6 and TRBJ2-3; the match to TRBD2 covers 7 bases. CDR3 length: 16 amino acids. The germline gives CDR1 SGHVS, CDR2 FNYEAQ. The V segment lost 4 bases and the J segment 2 bases; nucleotides outside the gene matches: 9. In nucleotides, the CDR3 is TGTGCCAGCAGCTCCCCCTCCGGGGGGTACACAGATACGCAGTATTTT. Residues: CASSSPSGGYTDTQYF.

The V and J genes are TRBV21-1 and TRBJ2-2; no check of the table's D call, TRBD1, against the DNA was made. TRBV21-1 corresponds to a pseudogene. The CDR3 consists of 17 residues. The CDR3 loop is CASSKAGDSLNTGELFF. CDR3 sequence (DNA): TGTGCCAGCAGCAAAGCAGGGGACAGCCTGAACACCGGGGAGCTGTTTTTT.

J is TRBJ2-3 and V is TRBV5-5, with D hard to call. Germline lookup yields CDR1 SGHKS and CDR2 YYEKEE (reference sequence). The ends were cut back, 0 bases at V and 5 bases at J, with 13 bases in the middle. The CDR3 covers 15 residues. This chain's CDR3 is CASSLAASQRDTQYF. The CDR3 nucleotides are TGTGCCAGCAGCTTGGCGGCATCACAGAGAGATACGCAGTATTTT.

The J gene is TRBJ2-7, the V gene TRBV27, with no clear D. Germline CDR1 and CDR2: MNHEY and SMNVEV (reference sequence). V shed 7 bases and J shed 2 bases, with 15 bases lying between them. This CDR3 has 14 amino acids. The CDR3 nucleotides read TGTGCCAGCAAAGGAATTGGCCGGGCCTACGAGCAGTACTTC. It yields the protein CASKGIGRAYEQYF.

Only a few counts were recorded for this clonotype. The chain links TRBV6-5 to TRBJ2-2, with 8 positions matching TRBD2. This CDR3 has 15 amino acids. The germline V gene has CDR1 MNHEY and CDR2 SVGAGI. V shed 2 bases and J 4 bases; nucleotides not matched to a gene: 3. The CDR3 DNA reads as TGTGCCAGCAGTTACCGGACTAGCCCCACCGGGGAGCTGTTTTTT. Its protein is CASSYRTSPTGELFF.

The chain combines TRBV5-1 with TRBJ2-5, with D maybe TRBD2 (5 bases). CDR1 is SGHRS, CDR2 YFSETQ, per germline. Trimming took off 1 base at V and 4 bases at J, with 17 bases between the two ends. The CDR3 is made up of 16 amino acids. The CDR3 DNA follows: TGCGCCAGCAGCTTGTCATCACGGCTAGCTCGAGAGACCCAGTACTTC. Protein: CASSLSSRLARETQYF.

In its sample, this clonotype was seen a few times. The chain couples TRBV27 to TRBJ2-7; 10 bases are shared with TRBD2. This CDR3 has 15 residues. Germline lookup yields CDR1 MNHEY and CDR2 SMNVEV (reference sequence). V lost 6 bases to trimming and J lost 1 base; unmatched junction nucleotides: 6. CDR3 in amino acids: CASSSLAGVSYEQYF. The CDR3 DNA is TGTGCCAGCAGCTCTCTAGCGGGGGTGTCCTACGAGCAGTACTTC.

This clonotype turned up a few times. This chain uses TRBV20-1 with TRBJ2-5, with 8 bases identical to TRBD2. V dropped 3 bases and J dropped 4; count of bases not matched to a gene: 1. The CDR3 is 12 amino acids. The germline CDR1 and CDR2 sequences are DFQATT and SNEGSKA (reference sequence). The CDR3 sequence is CSASTSGETQYF. The DNA of the CDR3 is TGCAGTGCTAGTACTAGCGGAGAGACCCAGTACTTC.

CDR3 protein: CASSVGPQGEQFF. CDR3 in DNA: TGTGCCAGCAGCGTTGGACCTCAAGGTGAGCAGTTCTTC. The J gene is TRBJ2-1, the V gene TRBV9; no definite D call. The CDR3 runs 13 residues. V shed 2 bases and J shed 9 bases, with 12 bases lying between them. Germline lookup yields CDR1 SGDLS and CDR2 YYNGEE.

This clonotype was observed a few times. The genes are TRBV20-1 and TRBJ2-5, with a possible D match to TRBD1 (6 bases). The V and J ends lost 3 bases and 4 bases respectively, with 12 bases between them. The CDR3 loop spans 13 amino acids. CDR1 DFQATT and CDR2 SNEGSKA come from the germline V gene (reference sequence). CDR3 nucleotides: TGCAGTGCTAGCAGGGGATCGGGAGAGACCCAGTACTTC. This gives the protein CSASRGSGETQYF.

This clonotype appeared a few times. One end of the junction does not line up with germline, which may come from a read error. The CDR3: CASSLTSGSQETQYF. The CDR3 bases are TGTGCCAGCAGCCTAACTAGCGGTTCTCAGGAGACCCAGTACTTC. This rearrangement joins TRBV5-1 to TRBJ2-5, with 8 bases lining up with TRBD2. CDR3 length equals 15 residues. Germline V lookup: CDR1 SGHRS, CDR2 YFSETQ.

This clonotype was observed a handful of times. At one end, the junction sequence differs from germline, possibly due to a read error. The rearrangement uses TRBV9 and TRBJ1-4, with D perhaps TRBD1 (6 bases). There are 15 residues in the CDR3. Per the germline V gene, CDR1 is SGDLS and CDR2 is YYNGEE. CDR3 sequence (DNA): TGTGCCAGCAGCGCTTTAAGGGGGGGAGTGAAAAACCTGTTTTTT. Residues: CASSALRGGVKNLFF.

V and J are TRBV28 and TRBJ1-4, with TRBD1 matching 7 bases. This CDR3 region has 16 residues. Germline V CDR1 and CDR2: MDHEN, SYDVKM. CDR3: CVSGQERGATNEKLFF. DNA of the CDR3: TGTGTCAGTGGACAGGAGAGGGGCGCAACTAATGAAAAACTGTTTTTT.

This chain joins TRBV29-1 and TRBJ1-1; 7 positions agree with TRBD1. The length of the CDR3 is 14 residues. The germline CDR1 and CDR2 sequences are SQVTM and ANQGSEA. Losses at the gene ends were 4 bases for V and 6 bases for J; bases not matched to a gene: 11. CDR3 nucleotide sequence: TGCAGCGTTGGCCCGGGACAGTTAAGAGCTGAAGCTTTCTTT. Its protein is CSVGPGQLRAEAFF.

In its sample, this clonotype was seen a few times. The rearrangement joins TRBV4-1 to TRBJ2-1; 7 nucleotides match TRBD2. From germline, CDR1 is MGHRA and CDR2 YSYEKL. Losses at the gene ends were 4 bases for V and 4 bases for J; bases not matched to a gene: 7. This CDR3 spans 15 amino acids. The CDR3 DNA reads TGCGCCAGCAGCCCCGGGGGGAACCGATACAATGAGCAGTTCTTC. Amino acid sequence: CASSPGGNRYNEQFF.